This T cell receptor (beta chain) is drawn from a study of control samples from healthy donors and cancer patients. Sequencing was performed with immunoSEQ multiplex PCR; in TCRdb, only in-frame clones are kept and a portion is missing. The top ten clones hold 6% to 7% of a sample with roughly 450,000 clones, 75% to 95% of them seen once. V was cut by 1 base and J by 3 bases, with 10 bases left in between. CDR3 length equals 14 residues. Germline CDR1 is SGHRS and CDR2 is YFSETQ. The receptor was derived from a man aged 35-49 years with head and neck cancer. The V and J genes are TRBV5-1 and TRBJ1-1; perhaps TRBD1 as D (5 bases). Specimen: PBMCs. CDR3 residues: CASSLRGDDTEAFF. The DNA of the CDR3 is TGCGCCAGCAGCTTGCGGGGGGACGACACTGAAGCTTTCTTT.